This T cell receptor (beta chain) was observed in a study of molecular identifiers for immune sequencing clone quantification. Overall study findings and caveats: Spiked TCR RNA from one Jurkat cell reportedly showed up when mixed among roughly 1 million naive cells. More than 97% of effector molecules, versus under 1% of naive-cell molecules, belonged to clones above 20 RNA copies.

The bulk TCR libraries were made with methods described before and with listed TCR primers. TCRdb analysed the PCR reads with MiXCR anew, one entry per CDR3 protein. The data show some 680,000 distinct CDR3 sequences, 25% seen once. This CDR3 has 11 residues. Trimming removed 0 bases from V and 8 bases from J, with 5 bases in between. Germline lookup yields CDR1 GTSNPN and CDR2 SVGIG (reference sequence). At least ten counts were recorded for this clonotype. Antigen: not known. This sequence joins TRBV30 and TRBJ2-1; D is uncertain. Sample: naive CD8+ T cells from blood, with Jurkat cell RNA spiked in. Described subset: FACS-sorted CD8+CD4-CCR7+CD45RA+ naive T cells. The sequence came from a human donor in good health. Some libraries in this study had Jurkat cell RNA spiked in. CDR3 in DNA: TGTGCCTGGAGTGTAATTGATGAGCAGTTCTTC. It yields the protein CAWSVIDEQFF. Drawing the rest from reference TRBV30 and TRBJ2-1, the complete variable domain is SQTIHQWPATLVQPVGSPLSLECTVEGTSNPNLYWYRQAAGRGLQLLFYSVGIGQISSEVPQNLSASRPQDRQFILSSKKLLLSDSGFYLCAWSVIDEQFFGPGTRLTVL.